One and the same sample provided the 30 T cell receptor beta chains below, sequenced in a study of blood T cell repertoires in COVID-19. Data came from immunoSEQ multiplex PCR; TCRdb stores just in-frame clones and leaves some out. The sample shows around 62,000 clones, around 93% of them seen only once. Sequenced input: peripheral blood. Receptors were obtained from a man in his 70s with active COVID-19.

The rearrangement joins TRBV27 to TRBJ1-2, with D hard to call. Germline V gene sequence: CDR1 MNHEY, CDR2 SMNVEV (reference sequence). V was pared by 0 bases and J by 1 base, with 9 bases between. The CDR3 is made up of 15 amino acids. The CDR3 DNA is TGTGCCAGCAGTTTATCCCCACTGAATAACTATGGCTACACCTTC. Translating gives CASSLSPLNNYGYTF.

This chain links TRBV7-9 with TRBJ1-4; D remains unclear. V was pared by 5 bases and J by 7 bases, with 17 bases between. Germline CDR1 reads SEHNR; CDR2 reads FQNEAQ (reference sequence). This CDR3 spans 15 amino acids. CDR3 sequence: CASSPLAGTGEKLFF. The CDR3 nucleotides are TGTGCCAGCAGCCCACTTGCGGGAACGGGTGAAAAACTGTTTTTT.

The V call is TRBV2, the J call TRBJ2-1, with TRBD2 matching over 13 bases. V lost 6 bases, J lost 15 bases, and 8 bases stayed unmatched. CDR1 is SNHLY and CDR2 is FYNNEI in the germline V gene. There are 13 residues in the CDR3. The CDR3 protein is CASSGLAGAQPFF. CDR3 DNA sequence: TGTGCCAGCAGCGGACTAGCGGGGGCCCAGCCGTTCTTC.

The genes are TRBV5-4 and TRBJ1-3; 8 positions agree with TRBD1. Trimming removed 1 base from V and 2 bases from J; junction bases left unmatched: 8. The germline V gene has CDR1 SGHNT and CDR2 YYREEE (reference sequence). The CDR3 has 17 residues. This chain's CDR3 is CASSLNPQGVAGNTIYF. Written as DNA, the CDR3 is TGTGCCAGCAGCTTGAACCCACAGGGGGTAGCTGGAAACACCATATATTTT.

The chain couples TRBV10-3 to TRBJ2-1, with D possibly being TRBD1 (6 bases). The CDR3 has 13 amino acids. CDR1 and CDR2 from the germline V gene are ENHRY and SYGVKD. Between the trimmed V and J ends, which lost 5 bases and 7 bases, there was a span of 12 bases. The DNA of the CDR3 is TGTGCCATCAGTTTAGGGACACCTAATGAGCAGTTCTTC. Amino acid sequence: CAISLGTPNEQFF.

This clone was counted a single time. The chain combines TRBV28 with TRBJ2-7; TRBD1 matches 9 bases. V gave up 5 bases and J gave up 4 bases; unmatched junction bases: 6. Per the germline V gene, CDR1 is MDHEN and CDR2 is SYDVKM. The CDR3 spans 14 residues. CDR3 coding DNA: TGTGCCAGCAGTCCGGACAGGGGATATTACGAGCAGTACGTC. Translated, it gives CASSPDRGYYEQYV.

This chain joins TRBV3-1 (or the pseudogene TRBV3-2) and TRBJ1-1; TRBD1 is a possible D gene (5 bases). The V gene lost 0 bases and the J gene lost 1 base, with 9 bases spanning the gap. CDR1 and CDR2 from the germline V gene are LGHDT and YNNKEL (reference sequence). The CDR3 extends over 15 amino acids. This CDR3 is CASSQDRARNTEAFF. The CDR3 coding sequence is TGTGCCAGCAGCCAAGACAGGGCAAGGAACACTGAAGCTTTCTTT.

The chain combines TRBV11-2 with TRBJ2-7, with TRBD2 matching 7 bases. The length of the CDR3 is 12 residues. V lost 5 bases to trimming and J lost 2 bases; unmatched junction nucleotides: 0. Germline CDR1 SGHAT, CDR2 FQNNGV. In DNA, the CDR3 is TGTGCCAGCAGCCGGGGGGCCTACGAGCAGTACGTC. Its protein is CASSRGAYEQYV.

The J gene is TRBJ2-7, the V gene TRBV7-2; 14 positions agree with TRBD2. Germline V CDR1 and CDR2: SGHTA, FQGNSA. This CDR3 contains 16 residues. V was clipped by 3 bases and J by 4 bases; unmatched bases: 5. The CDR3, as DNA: TGTGCCAGCAGCTTGAGGACTAGCGGGGGGTCTTACGAGCAGTACTTC. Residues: CASSLRTSGGSYEQYF.

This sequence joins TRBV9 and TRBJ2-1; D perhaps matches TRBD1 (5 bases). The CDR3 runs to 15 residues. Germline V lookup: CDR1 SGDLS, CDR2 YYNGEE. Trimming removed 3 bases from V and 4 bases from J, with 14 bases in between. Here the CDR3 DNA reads TGTGCCAGCAGCGATATGGACACGAAGTACAATGAGCAGTTCTTC. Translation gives CASSDMDTKYNEQFF.

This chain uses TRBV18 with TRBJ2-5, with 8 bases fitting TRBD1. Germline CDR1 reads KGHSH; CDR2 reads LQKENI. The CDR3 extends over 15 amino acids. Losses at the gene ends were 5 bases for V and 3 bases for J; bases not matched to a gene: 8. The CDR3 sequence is CASSIRQGKEETQYF. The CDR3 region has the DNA TGTGCCAGCTCAATCCGACAGGGGAAAGAAGAGACCCAGTACTTC.

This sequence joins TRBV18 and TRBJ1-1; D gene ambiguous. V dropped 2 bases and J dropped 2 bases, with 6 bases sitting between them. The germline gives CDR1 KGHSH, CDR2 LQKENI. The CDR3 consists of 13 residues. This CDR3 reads CASSPMANTEAFF. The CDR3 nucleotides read TGTGCCAGCTCACCAATGGCAAACACTGAAGCTTTCTTT.

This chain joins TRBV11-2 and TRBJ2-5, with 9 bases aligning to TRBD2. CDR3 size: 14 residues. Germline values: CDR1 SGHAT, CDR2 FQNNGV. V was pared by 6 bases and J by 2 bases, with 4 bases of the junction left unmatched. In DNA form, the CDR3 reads TGTGCCAGCAGACAAGCGGGGGGACAAGAGACCCAGTACTTC. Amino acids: CASRQAGGQETQYF.

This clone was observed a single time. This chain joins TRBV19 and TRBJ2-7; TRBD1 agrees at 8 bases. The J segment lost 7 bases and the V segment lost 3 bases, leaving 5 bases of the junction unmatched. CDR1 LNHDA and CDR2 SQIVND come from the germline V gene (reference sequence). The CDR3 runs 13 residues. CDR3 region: CASSIQGAGEQYF. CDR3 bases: TGTGCCAGTAGTATCCAGGGGGCGGGAGAGCAGTACTTC.

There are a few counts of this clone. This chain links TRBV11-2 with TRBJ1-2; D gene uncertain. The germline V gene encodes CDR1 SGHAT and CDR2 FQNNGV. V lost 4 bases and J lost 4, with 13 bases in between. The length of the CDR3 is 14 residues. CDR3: CASSSAVGLYGYTF. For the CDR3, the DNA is TGTGCCAGCAGCTCCGCAGTCGGACTCTATGGCTACACCTTC. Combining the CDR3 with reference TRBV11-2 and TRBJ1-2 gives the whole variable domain EAGVAQSPRYKIIEKRQSVAFWCNPISGHATLYWYQQILGQGPKLLIQFQNNGVVDDSQLPKDRFSAERLKGVDSTLKIQPAKLEDSAVYLCASSSAVGLYGYTFGSGTRLTVV.

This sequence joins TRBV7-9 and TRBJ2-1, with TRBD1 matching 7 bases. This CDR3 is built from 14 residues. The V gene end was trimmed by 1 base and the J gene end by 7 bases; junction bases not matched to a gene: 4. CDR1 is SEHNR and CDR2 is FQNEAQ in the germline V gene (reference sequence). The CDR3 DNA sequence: TGTGCCAGCAGCTTAGTGGGCAGGGGGAATGAGCAGTTCTTC. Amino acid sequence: CASSLVGRGNEQFF.

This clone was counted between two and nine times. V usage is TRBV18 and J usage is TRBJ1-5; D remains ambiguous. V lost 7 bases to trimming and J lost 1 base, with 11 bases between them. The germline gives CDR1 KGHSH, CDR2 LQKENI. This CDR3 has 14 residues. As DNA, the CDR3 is TGTGCCAGCTTAGAGCCGAACAGCAATCAGCCCCAGCATTTT. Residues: CASLEPNSNQPQHF.

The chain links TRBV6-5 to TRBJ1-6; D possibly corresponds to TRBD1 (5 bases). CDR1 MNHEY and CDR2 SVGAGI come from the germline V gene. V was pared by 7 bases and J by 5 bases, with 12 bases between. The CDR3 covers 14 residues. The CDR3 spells CASTQGRNNSPLHF. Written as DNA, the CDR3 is TGTGCCAGCACCCAGGGTAGGAATAATTCACCCCTCCACTTT.

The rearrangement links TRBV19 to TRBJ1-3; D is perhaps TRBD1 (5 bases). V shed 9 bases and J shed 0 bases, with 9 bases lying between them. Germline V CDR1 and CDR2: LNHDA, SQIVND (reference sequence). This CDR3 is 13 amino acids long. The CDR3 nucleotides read TGTGCCAGCATCAGGGACTCTGGAAACACCATATATTTT. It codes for CASIRDSGNTIYF.

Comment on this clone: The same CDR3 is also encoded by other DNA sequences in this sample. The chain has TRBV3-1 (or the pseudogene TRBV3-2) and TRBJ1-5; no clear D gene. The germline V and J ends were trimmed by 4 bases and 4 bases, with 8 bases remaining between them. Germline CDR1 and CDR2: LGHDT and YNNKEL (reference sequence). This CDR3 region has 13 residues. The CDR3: CASSPAENQPQHF. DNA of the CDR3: TGTGCCAGCAGCCCTGCAGAAAATCAGCCCCAGCATTTT.

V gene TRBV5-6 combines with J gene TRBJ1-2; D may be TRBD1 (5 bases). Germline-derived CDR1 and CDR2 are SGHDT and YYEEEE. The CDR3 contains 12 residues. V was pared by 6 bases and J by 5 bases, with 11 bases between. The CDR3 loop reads CASTRTPYGYTF. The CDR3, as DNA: TGTGCCAGCACCCGGACACCTTATGGCTACACCTTC.

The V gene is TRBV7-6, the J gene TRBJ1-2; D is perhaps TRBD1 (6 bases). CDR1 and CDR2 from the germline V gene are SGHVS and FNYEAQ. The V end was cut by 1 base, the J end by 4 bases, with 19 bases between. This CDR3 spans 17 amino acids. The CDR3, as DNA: TGTGCCAGCAGCTTAGACGGGGGGCTTATTCGGCCCTATGGCTACACCTTC. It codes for CASSLDGGLIRPYGYTF.

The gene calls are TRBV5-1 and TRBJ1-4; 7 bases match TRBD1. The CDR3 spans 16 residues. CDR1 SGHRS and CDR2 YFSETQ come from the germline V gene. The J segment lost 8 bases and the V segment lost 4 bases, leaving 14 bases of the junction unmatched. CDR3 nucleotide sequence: TGCGCCAGCAGCCTCCGGACGTACCAGGGGGGAGAAAAACTGTTTTTT. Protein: CASSLRTYQGGEKLFF.

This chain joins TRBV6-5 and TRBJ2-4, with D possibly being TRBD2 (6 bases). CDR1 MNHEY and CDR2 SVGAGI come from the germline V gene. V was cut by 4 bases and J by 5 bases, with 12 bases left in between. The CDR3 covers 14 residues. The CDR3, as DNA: TGTGCCAGCAGTTCCCCCGGGAGTGAAAACATTCAGTACTTC. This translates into CASSSPGSENIQYF.

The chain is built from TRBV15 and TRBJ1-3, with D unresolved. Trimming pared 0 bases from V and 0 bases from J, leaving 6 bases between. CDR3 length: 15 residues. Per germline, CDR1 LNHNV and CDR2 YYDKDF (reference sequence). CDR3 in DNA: TGTGCCACCAGCAGAGACAGTTCCTCTGGAAACACCATATATTTT. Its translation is CATSRDSSSGNTIYF. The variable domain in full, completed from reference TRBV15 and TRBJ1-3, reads DAMVIQNPRYQVTQFGKPVTLSCSQTLNHNVMYWYQQKSSQAPKLLFHYYDKDFNNEADTPDNFQSRRPNTSFCFLDIRSPGLGDTAMYLCATSRDSSSGNTIYFGEGSWLTVV.

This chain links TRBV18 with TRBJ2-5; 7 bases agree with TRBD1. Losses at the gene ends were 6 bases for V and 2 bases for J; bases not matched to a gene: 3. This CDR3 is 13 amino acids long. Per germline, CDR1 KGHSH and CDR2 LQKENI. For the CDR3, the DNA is TGTGCCAGCTCCCCGGGACAGCAAGAGACCCAGTACTTC. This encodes CASSPGQQETQYF.

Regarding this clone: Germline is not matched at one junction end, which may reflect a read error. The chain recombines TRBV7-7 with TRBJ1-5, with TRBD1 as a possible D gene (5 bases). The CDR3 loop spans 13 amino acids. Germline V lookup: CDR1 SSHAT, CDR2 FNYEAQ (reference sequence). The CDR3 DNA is TGTGCTAGCAGCTCAGGGTTAAATCAGCCCCAGCATTTT. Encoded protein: CASSSGLNQPQHF.

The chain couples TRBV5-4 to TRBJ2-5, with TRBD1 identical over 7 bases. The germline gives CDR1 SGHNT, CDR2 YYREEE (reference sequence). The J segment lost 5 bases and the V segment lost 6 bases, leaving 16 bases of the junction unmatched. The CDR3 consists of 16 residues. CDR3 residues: CASTPPGTASRETQYF. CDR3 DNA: TGTGCCAGCACCCCTCCCGGGACAGCAAGTAGGGAGACCCAGTACTTC.

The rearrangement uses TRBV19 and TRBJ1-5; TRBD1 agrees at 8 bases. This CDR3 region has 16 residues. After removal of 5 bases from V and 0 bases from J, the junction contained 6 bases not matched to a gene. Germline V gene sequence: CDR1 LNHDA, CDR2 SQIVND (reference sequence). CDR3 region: CASSVPGQDSNQPQHF. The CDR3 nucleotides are TGTGCCAGTAGTGTCCCGGGACAGGATAGCAATCAGCCCCAGCATTTT.

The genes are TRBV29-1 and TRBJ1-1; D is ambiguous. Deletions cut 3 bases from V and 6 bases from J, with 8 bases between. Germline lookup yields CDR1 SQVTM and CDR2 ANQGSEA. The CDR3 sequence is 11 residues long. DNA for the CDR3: TGCAGCGTTGACCCGGTCTCTGAAGCTTTCTTT. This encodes CSVDPVSEAFF.